The entry below gives a single TCR beta chain sequence along with its context. Its antigen remains unknown. The sample belongs to a study of shared clonotypes between healthy human individuals. Overall study: Used for every donor were three CD4 naive, three CD4 memory, two CD8 naive and one CD8 memory plate. Broader study findings: Estimated richness values were generally larger in naive subsets than in memory subsets. A few donors had 5% to 6.5% of their naive CD4 clonotypes in common.

Genomic DNA per cell subset filled all wells of several immunoSEQ plates. The repertoire was sequenced with immunoSEQ multiplex PCR; TCRdb's copy has only in-frame clones and lacks some. The sample shows 2,500,000 or so clones, just under 95% of them seen only once. The germline CDR1 and CDR2 sequences are SGHTA and FQGTGA. The CDR3 covers 18 residues. The V end was cut by 5 bases, the J end by 2 bases, with 19 bases between. This TCR was sampled from a man in his late teens or twenties in good health. Some clones in this sample may be carry-over from other donors' samples. What was sequenced was naive CD4+ T cells from PBMCs. Sample subset: CD45RA+ positively selected. This chain uses TRBV7-3 with TRBJ2-6, with D unclear. The CDR3: CASSPIWPPQTGANVLTF. CDR3 sequence (DNA): TGTGCCAGCAGCCCAATTTGGCCCCCCCAGACTGGGGCCAACGTCCTGACTTTC.